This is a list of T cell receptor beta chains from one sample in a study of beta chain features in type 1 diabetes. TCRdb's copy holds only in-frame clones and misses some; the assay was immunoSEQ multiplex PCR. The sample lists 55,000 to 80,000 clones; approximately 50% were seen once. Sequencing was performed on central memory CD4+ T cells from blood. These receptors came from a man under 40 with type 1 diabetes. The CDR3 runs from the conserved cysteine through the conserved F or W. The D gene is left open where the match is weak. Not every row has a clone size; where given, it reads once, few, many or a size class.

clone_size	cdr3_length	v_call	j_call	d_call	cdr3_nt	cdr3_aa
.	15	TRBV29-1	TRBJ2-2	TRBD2	TGCAGCGCCCTAGCGGGGGGGCCGCGCACCGGGGAGCTGTTTTTT	CSALAGGPRTGELFF
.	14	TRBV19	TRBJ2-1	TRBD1	TGTGCCAGTAGTATAGCCCGGGACAGGGCTGAGCAGTTCTTC	CASSIARDRAEQFF
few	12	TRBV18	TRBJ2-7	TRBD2	TGTGCCAGCTCGACTAGCGGCTACGAGCAGTACTTC	CASSTSGYEQYF
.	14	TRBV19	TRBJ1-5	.	TGTGCCAGTAGTATTAGCGGGTCCAATCAGCCCCAGCATTTT	CASSISGSNQPQHF
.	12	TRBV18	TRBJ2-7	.	TGTGCCAGCTCACCGTATCTCGACGAGCAGTACTTC	CASSPYLDEQYF
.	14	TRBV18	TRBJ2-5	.	TGTGCCAGCTCACCTTGGGCCCTCCAAGAGACCCAGTACTTC	CASSPWALQETQYF
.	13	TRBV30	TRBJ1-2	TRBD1	TGTGCCTGGAGTCAGACAGGGGACGGCGGCTACACCTTC	CAWSQTGDGGYTF
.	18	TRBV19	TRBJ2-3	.	TGTGCCAGTACTGAGCAGCGAATCTCCTTAGCAAACACAGATACGCAGTATTTT	CASTEQRISLANTDTQYF
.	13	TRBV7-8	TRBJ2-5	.	TGTGCCAGCAGCTTAGATAGGCGGGAGACCCAGTACTTC	CASSLDRRETQYF
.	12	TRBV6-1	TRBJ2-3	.	TGTGCCAGCCAGGGGAGCACAGATACGCAGTATTTT	CASQGSTDTQYF
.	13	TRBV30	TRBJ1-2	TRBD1	TGTGCCTGGAGGGACAGGGGTAACTATGGCTACACCTTC	CAWRDRGNYGYTF
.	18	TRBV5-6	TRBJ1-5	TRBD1	TGTGCCAGCAGCTTGGGGGGGACAGCTGCTTATAGCAATCAGCCCCAGCATTTT	CASSLGGTAAYSNQPQHF
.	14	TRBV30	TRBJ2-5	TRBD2	TGTGCCTGGAGTACGGGACTAGCGGAAGAGACCCAGTACTTC	CAWSTGLAEETQYF
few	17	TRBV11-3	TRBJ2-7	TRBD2	TGTGCCAGCAGCCCCGGGACTAGCGGGCGGAGCTCCTACGAGCAGTACTTC	CASSPGTSGRSSYEQYF
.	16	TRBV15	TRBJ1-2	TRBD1	TGTGCCACCAGCCCACTTGGGGGACAGGGGGCCTATGGCTACACCTTC	CATSPLGGQGAYGYTF
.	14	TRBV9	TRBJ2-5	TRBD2	TGTGCCAGCAGCTTCTATGGGGGGGGAGAGGAGCAGTACTTC	CASSFYGGGEEQYF
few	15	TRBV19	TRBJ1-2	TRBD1	TGTGCCAGTCAGAGTCAGACAGGGCGGGGTAGTGGCTACACCTTC	CASQSQTGRGSGYTF
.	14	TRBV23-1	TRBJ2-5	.	TGCGCCAGCAGCCAGACAGCGTACCAAGAGACCCAGTACTTC	CASSQTAYQETQYF
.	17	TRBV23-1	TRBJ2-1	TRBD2	TGCGCCAGCATAGGACCCTACGACGGCCCGGGGGGAAATGAGCAGTTCTTC	CASIGPYDGPGGNEQFF
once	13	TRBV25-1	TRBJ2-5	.	TGTGCCAGCACTGGCCCAGCGGAAGAGACCCAGTACTTC	CASTGPAEETQYF
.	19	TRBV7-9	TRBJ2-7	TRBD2	TGTGCCAGCAGCCCCACGCCGGGACTAGCGGGAGTACTCGTCTACGAGCAGTACTTC	CASSPTPGLAGVLVYEQYF
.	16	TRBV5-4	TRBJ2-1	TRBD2	TGTGCCAGCAGCTCTAGCCTAGCGGGGGCCTACAATGAGCAGTTCTTC	CASSSSLAGAYNEQFF
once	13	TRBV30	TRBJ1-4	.	TGTGCCTGGAGTGCAAGGGCGGGAGAAAAACTGTTTTTT	CAWSARAGEKLFF
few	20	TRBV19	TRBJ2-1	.	TGTGCCAGTACGGGACAGGGGCCACGGACTAGCGGGCATTCCTACAATGAGCAGTTCTTC	CASTGQGPRTSGHSYNEQFF
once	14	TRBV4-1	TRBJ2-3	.	TGCGCCAGCAGCCAAGGTAGTTCCGCAGATACGCAGTATTTT	CASSQGSSADTQYF
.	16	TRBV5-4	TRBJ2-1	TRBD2	TGTGCCAGCAGTAGCGGGGGGGACAGCTCCTACAATGAGCAGTTCTTC	CASSSGGDSSYNEQFF
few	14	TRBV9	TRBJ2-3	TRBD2	TGTGCCAGCAGCGAGCGGGGTGTCACAGATACGCAGTATTTT	CASSERGVTDTQYF
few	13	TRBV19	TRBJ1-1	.	TGTGCCAGTAGTATGGAACAGTACACTGAAGCTTTCTTT	CASSMEQYTEAFF
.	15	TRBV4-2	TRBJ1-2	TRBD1	TGTGCCAGCAGCCAAGAGGTAGGGGGCCGGGATGGCTACACCTTC	CASSQEVGGRDGYTF
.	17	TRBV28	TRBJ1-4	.	TGTGCCAGCATCGGAGGGGGAGGGAGTTTAGTTAATGAAAAACTGTTTTTT	CASIGGGGSLVNEKLFF
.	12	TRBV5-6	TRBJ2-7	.	TGTGCCAGCAGCTCCAACAGCTACGAGCAGTACTTC	CASSSNSYEQYF
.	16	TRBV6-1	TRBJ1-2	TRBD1	TGTGCCAGCAGCGAAACATATTGGACAGGGGTCTATGGCTACACCTTC	CASSETYWTGVYGYTF
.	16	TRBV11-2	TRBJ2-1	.	TGTGCCAGCAGCTTAGAGATCGCGGCGAACGGGGGTGAGCAGTTCTTC	CASSLEIAANGGEQFF
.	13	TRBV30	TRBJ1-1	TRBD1	TGTGCCTGGAGTGGGGGACAGAACACTGAAGCTTGCTTT	CAWSGGQNTEACF
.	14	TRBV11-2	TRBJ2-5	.	TGTGCCAGCAGCCCCCCGCAGGTCCAAGAGACCCAGTACTTC	CASSPPQVQETQYF
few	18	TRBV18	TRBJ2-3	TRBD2	TGTGCCAGCTCACCGCAGACTAGCGGGAGCGGTAGCACAGATACGCAGTATTTT	CASSPQTSGSGSTDTQYF
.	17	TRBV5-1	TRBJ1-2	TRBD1	TGCGCCAGCAGCTTGGGGGGACAGGGGCGGGCCAACTATGGCTACACCTTC	CASSLGGQGRANYGYTF